Presented here are 22 T cell receptor beta chains from one specimen sequenced in a study of blood T cells in healthy people across ages. A sample-barcoded 5' primer and a J-beta primer mix were used in a second PCR of roughly 6 to 11 cycles. TCRdb re-derived calls from the 5' RACE reads in MiXCR, one entry per CDR3 protein. Of about 2 million distinct CDR3 sequences in the sample, around 48% were seen once. The source material was blood. These receptors all stem from a woman aged 40 to 50 in good health.

This clonotype has more than one count but fewer than ten. The chain uses TRBV3-1 and TRBJ2-1, with a possible D match to TRBD2 (6 bases). CDR1 is LGHDT, CDR2 YNNKEL, per germline (reference sequence). The CDR3 is 15 amino acids. Trimming took off 5 bases at V and 0 bases at J, with 11 bases between the two ends. The CDR3 loop reads CASSKGTYSYNEQFF. The CDR3 DNA sequence: TGTGCCAGCAGCAAGGGGACTTACTCCTACAATGAGCAGTTCTTC.

The chain couples TRBV21-1 to TRBJ1-2. TRBV21-1 is a documented pseudogene. This CDR3 contains 13 residues. CDR3 loop: CASRGNRDYGYTF. For the CDR3, the DNA is TGTGCCAGCAGAGGAAATCGAGACTATGGCTACACCTTC.

This clonotype was detected many times. The V and J genes are TRBV12-3 or TRBV12-4 and TRBJ2-5; D unresolved. The V end lost 2 bases, the J end lost 1 base, and 5 bases lay between the germline ends. This CDR3 is built from 13 residues. The CDR3 nucleotides read TGTGCCAGCAGTTTAAGCGTCCAAGAGACCCAGTACTTC. It codes for CASSLSVQETQYF.

The chain carries TRBV20-1 and TRBJ2-3; 10 bases map to TRBD2. Per the germline V gene, CDR1 is DFQATT and CDR2 is SNEGSKA (reference sequence). This CDR3 has 12 residues. The CDR3 region has the DNA TGCAGACTAGCGGGGAGGGCAGATACGCAGTATTTT. Amino acids: CRLAGRADTQYF.

The chain has TRBV28 and TRBJ2-5, with D possibly TRBD2 on 6 matching bases. Germline V gene data show CDR1 as MDHEN and CDR2 as SYDVKM. Trimming pared 11 bases from V and 5 bases from J, leaving 21 bases between. The CDR3 is 14 amino acids. The CDR3 nucleotides are TGTGCCGGCTCCTTGGGGGGTAGTCGCGAGACCCAGTACTTC. This encodes CAGSLGGSRETQYF.

This sequence joins TRBV2 and TRBJ2-7; 8 positions agree with TRBD1. V was clipped by 7 bases and J by 4 bases; unmatched bases: 9. The CDR3 length is 14 residues. From germline, CDR1 is SNHLY and CDR2 FYNNEI. This chain's CDR3 is CASTGQGFFYEQYF. DNA of the CDR3: TGTGCCAGCACCGGACAGGGCTTCTTTTACGAGCAGTACTTC.

This clonotype was observed once. The V call is TRBV20-1, the J call TRBJ2-3; tentatively, D is TRBD2 (6 bases). The ends were cut back, 4 bases at V and 1 base at J, with 9 bases in the middle. The CDR3 runs to 13 residues. CDR1 and CDR2 from the germline V gene are DFQATT and SNEGSKA (reference sequence). DNA for the CDR3: TGCAGTGCTAACTGGGGGGGCACAGATACGCAGTATTTT. Translating it yields CSANWGGTDTQYF.

The chain has TRBV4-2 and TRBJ1-6; D possibly corresponds to TRBD1 (6 bases). Germline-derived CDR1 and CDR2 are LGHNA and YNFKEQ. CDR3 length: 16 amino acids. Trimming pared 0 bases from V and 9 bases from J, leaving 15 bases between. CDR3 protein: CASSQEHGDISSPLHF. CDR3 nucleotide sequence: TGTGCCAGCAGCCAAGAGCACGGGGACATCAGTTCACCCCTCCACTTT.

This clonotype was observed a handful of times. The rearrangement joins TRBV4-3 to TRBJ2-5, with 9 bases that match TRBD2. CDR3 size: 18 residues. J gave up 5 bases and V 1 base, and 14 bases lay outside the gene matches. CDR1 LGHNA and CDR2 YSLEER come from the germline V gene. The CDR3 here is CASSQALSGTSLAETQYF. DNA for the CDR3: TGCGCCAGCAGCCAAGCCCTAAGTGGGACTAGCCTGGCGGAGACCCAGTACTTC.

This clonotype turned up a few times. V is TRBV6-5 and J is TRBJ2-3; no clear D gene. Trimming stripped 6 bases from V and 1 base from J, with 8 bases between. Germline lookup yields CDR1 MNHEY and CDR2 SVGAGI. The CDR3 is made up of 13 amino acids. This CDR3 reads CASSHIRTDTQYF. CDR3 nucleotides: TGTGCCAGCAGCCATATACGCACAGATACGCAGTATTTT.

This chain links TRBV7-2 with TRBJ2-5, with 7 bases that match TRBD2. The CDR3 has 14 amino acids. Unmatched junction bases numbered 11, after V lost 3 bases and J lost 10 bases. Germline values: CDR1 SGHTA, CDR2 FQGNSA. The CDR3 protein is CASSFYGPGEGQYF. In DNA, the CDR3 is TGTGCCAGCAGCTTTTACGGGCCTGGGGAGGGCCAGTACTTC.

The sample holds a few counts of this clonotype. CDR3 nucleotide sequence: TGCGCCAGCAGCCCCCAGGGGGGGCTTCTCACAGATACGCAGTATTTT. This translates into CASSPQGGLLTDTQYF. This rearrangement joins TRBV4-3 to TRBJ2-3; TRBD1 or TRBD2 may be the D gene (7 bases each). V gave up 4 bases and J gave up 2 bases, with 16 bases separating them. Germline loops: CDR1 LGHNA, CDR2 YSLEER. This CDR3 comprises 16 residues.

The chain combines TRBV15 with TRBJ2-1; TRBD1 agrees at 7 bases. This CDR3 spans 14 amino acids. Unmatched junction bases numbered 6, after V lost 4 bases and J lost 6 bases. The germline V gene has CDR1 LNHNV and CDR2 YYDKDF (reference sequence). The DNA of the CDR3 is TGTGCCACCAGCAAGGGACAGCCGCCCAATGAGCAGTTCTTC. Its protein product is CATSKGQPPNEQFF. Looking up the rest from reference TRBV15 and TRBJ2-1 gives the full variable domain: DAMVIQNPRYQVTQFGKPVTLSCSQTLNHNVMYWYQQKSSQAPKLLFHYYDKDFNNEADTPDNFQSRRPNTSFCFLDIRSPGLGDTAMYLCATSKGQPPNEQFFGPGTRLTVL.

The chain joins TRBV7-2 to TRBJ2-7; TRBD2 is a possible D gene (7 bases). The CDR3 has 15 residues. V was trimmed by 6 bases and J by 4 bases, leaving 19 bases between them. The germline CDR1 and CDR2 sequences are SGHTA and FQGNSA. The CDR3 loop is CASRRSPGGWYEQYF. The CDR3 nucleotides are TGTGCCAGCAGACGTTCTCCGGGGGGCTGGTACGAGCAGTACTTC.

The chain couples TRBV15 to TRBJ2-5; maybe TRBD1 (5 bases). The CDR3 is made up of 15 amino acids. V lost 7 bases and J lost 11, with 26 bases in between. Germline CDR1 and CDR2: LNHNV and YYDKDF (reference sequence). CDR3 nucleotides: TGTGCCACCACACGACTCGACAAGGGGTGGAATGAGCAGTACTTC. It yields the protein CATTRLDKGWNEQYF.

The table lists this clonotype with a count of one. The chain joins TRBV7-9 to TRBJ2-5; D perhaps matches TRBD2 (6 bases). CDR1 is SEHNR and CDR2 is FQNEAQ in the germline V gene (reference sequence). The CDR3 is 14 amino acids. V shed 5 bases and J shed 7 bases, with 17 bases lying between them. The CDR3 reads CASSQGGDSVTQYF. The CDR3 DNA reads TGTGCCAGCAGCCAGGGCGGGGATTCCGTGACCCAGTACTTC.

This clonotype was counted between two and nine times. The V call is TRBV20-1, the J call TRBJ2-5; TRBD1 or TRBD2 may be the D gene (7 bases each). This CDR3 has 14 amino acids. Germline V gene data show CDR1 as DFQATT and CDR2 as SNEGSKA (reference sequence). Trimming stripped 3 bases from V and 2 bases from J, with 13 bases between. CDR3 in amino acids: CSASGQGGQETQYF. The CDR3 coding sequence is TGCAGTGCTAGTGGTCAGGGGGGGCAAGAGACCCAGTACTTC.

The chain combines TRBV5-1 with TRBJ2-5; 8 bases are shared with TRBD1. Unmatched junction bases numbered 7, after V lost 1 base and J lost 2 bases. Germline CDR1 and CDR2: SGHRS and YFSETQ. CDR3 length: 16 residues. CDR3 region: CASSLLSGQGQETQYF. CDR3 coding DNA: TGCGCCAGCAGCTTGCTGTCTGGACAGGGTCAAGAGACCCAGTACTTC.

The chain uses TRBV6-5 and TRBJ2-7; 9 bases fit TRBD1. The CDR3 runs 17 residues. In germline, CDR1 is MNHEY, CDR2 SVGAGI. The junction had 10 bases not matched to a gene; V was cut back by 4 bases and J by 0 bases. In DNA form, the CDR3 reads TGTGCCAGCAGTTCCCCCCCCGGACAGGGGCCCTCCTACGAGCAGTACTTC. It specifies CASSSPPGQGPSYEQYF.

The chain joins TRBV6-1 to TRBJ1-2; no firm D call. Germline V gene lookup returns CDR1 MNHNS and CDR2 SASEGT. The CDR3 spans 14 residues. V dropped 2 bases and J dropped 4 bases, with 11 bases sitting between them. DNA of the CDR3: TGTGCCAGCAGTGAATACATCGGGAGCTATGGCTACACCTTC. This translates into CASSEYIGSYGYTF.

J is TRBJ2-1 and V is TRBV19; TRBD1 matches at 7 bases. V dropped 6 bases and J dropped 8; count of bases not matched to a gene: 16. Germline V gene sequence: CDR1 LNHDA, CDR2 SQIVND (reference sequence). The CDR3 runs to 16 residues. In DNA form, the CDR3 reads TGTGCCAGTAGCCCACGACAGGGAGAAGCGATATATGAGCAGTTCTTC. It yields the protein CASSPRQGEAIYEQFF.

As regards this clonotype: The junction shows a germline mismatch at one end, possibly a read error. This chain uses TRBV7-2 with TRBJ1-2, with D maybe TRBD1 (5 bases). The CDR3 covers 13 residues. Germline CDR1 and CDR2: SGHTA and FQGNSA. The CDR3 is CASSPQGLFGYTF. As DNA, the CDR3 is TGTGCTAGCAGCCCCCAGGGATTGTTCGGCTACACCTTC. Looking up the rest from reference TRBV7-2 and TRBJ1-2 gives the full variable domain: GAGVSQSPSNKVTEKGKDVELRCDPISGHTALYWYRQSLGQGLEFLIYFQGNSAPDKSGLPSDRFSAERTGGSVSTLTIQRTQQEDSAVYLCASSPQGLFGYTFGSGTRLTVV.